This T cell receptor (beta chain) originates from a study of a mutant IDH1 vaccine in newly diagnosed glioma. Study context: Previous care, which was radiotherapy, temozolomide, or both, most often involved both. Study observations and caveats: Pseudoprogression seemed unlinked to shifts in top peripheral T cell clonotypes. Of all patients, around 94% showed vaccine-induced immune responses.

Produced via immunoSEQ multiplex PCR; TCRdb's table is partial and in-frame only. The data show tens of thousands of clones, around three quarters seen once. To note about this clone: Its antigen is not known. One end of the junction does not line up with germline, which may come from a read error. Other DNA sequences in this specimen translate into the identical CDR3.

Stated time point: week 47, end of study. Vaccinated patients received 300 ug of mutant IDH1 20-mer peptide per dose, with topical imiquimod. The CDR3 extends over 12 amino acids. The germline CDR1 and CDR2 sequences are SGHVS and FQNEAQ. The rearrangement uses TRBV7-8 and TRBJ2-2; the D is unclear. This TCR derives from a woman in her 40s with glioma. Some clones in this sample may be carry-over from other donors' samples. The source material was PBMCs, sampled from a glioma patient whose treatment included an IDH1 peptide vaccine. This CDR3 reads CASSFQTGELFF. The CDR3, as DNA: TGCGCCAGCAGCTTTCAGACCGGGGAGCTGTTTTTT.